The 9 T cell receptor beta chains listed next were all sequenced from one sample in a study of graft-versus-host responses after intestinal transplantation. Their cognate antigens are unknown. Some clones are missing from TCRdb's copy, which holds only in-frame ones; the method was immunoSEQ multiplex PCR. The sample has about 90,000 clones; over 80% are singletons. Specimen: unstimulated CD8+ T cells sorted from spleen or lymph node cells, collected before intestinal transplant. These receptors were obtained from a human donor who received an intestinal transplant.

The chain combines TRBV10-3 with TRBJ1-4, with D hard to call. CDR3 length: 14 residues. CDR1 and CDR2 from the germline V gene are ENHRY and SYGVKD. The V end was cut by 3 bases, the J end by 6 bases, with 11 bases between. The CDR3 spells CAISDGVFYEKLFF. Here the CDR3 DNA reads TGTGCCATCAGTGACGGAGTTTTCTATGAAAAACTGTTTTTT.

The V and J genes are TRBV4-1 and TRBJ2-3; D unclear. CDR3 length: 16 residues. Germline V gene lookup returns CDR1 MGHRA and CDR2 YSYEKL. Trimming removed 1 base from V and 2 bases from J, with 13 bases in between. For the CDR3, the DNA is TGCGCCAGCAGCCAAGGATCCGCTAGATTCACAGATACGCAGTATTTT. Translated: CASSQGSARFTDTQYF.

As regards this clone: A read error may account for a junction end that differs from germline. The V call is TRBV4-1, the J call TRBJ1-1, with TRBD1 matching 10 bases. The CDR3 length is 14 residues. Germline CDR1 reads MGHRA; CDR2 reads YSYEKL. The CDR3 DNA reads TGTGCCAGCAGCCAAAGGACAGGGGGCACTGAAGCTTTCTTT. The encoded protein is CASSQRTGGTEAFF.

The chain links TRBV2 to TRBJ2-3; no firm D call. V lost 2 bases, J lost 4 bases, and 13 bases lay in between. CDR1 is SNHLY and CDR2 is FYNNEI in the germline V gene. This CDR3 contains 15 residues. CDR3 nucleotides: TGTGCCAGCAGTGAACCGACATACACTCCAGATACGCAGTATTTT. Its translation: CASSEPTYTPDTQYF.

V and J are TRBV13 and TRBJ2-2; the D is unclear. V was shortened by 5 bases and J by 6 bases, with 16 bases between the two germline ends. Germline CDR1 and CDR2: PRHDT and FYEKMQ (reference sequence). The CDR3 is 15 residues long. The CDR3 coding sequence is TGTGCCAGCAGCCACGAGGCCCAGCCGGCCGGGGAGCTGTTTTTT. It encodes CASSHEAQPAGELFF. Full variable domain (rest looked up from reference TRBV13 and TRBJ2-2): AAGVIQSPRHLIKEKRETATLKCYPIPRHDTVYWYQQGPGQDPQFLISFYEKMQSDKGSIPDRFSAQQFSDYHSELNMSSLELGDSALYFCASSHEAQPAGELFFGEGSRLTVL.

This chain links TRBV7-9 with TRBJ2-5; D call uncertain. The CDR3 extends over 13 amino acids. Germline V gene data show CDR1 as SEHNR and CDR2 as FQNEAQ (reference sequence). The ends were cut back, 6 bases at V and 7 bases at J, with 15 bases in the middle. In nucleotides, the CDR3 is TGTGCCAGCAGACACTCTCGTCGGACGACCCAGTACTTC. As protein: CASRHSRRTTQYF. The whole variable domain, filled in from reference TRBV7-9 and TRBJ2-5, reads DTGVSQNPRHKITKRGQNVTFRCDPISEHNRLYWYRQTLGQGPEFLTYFQNEAQLEKSRLLSDRFSAERPKGSFSTLEIQRTEQGDSAMYLCASRHSRRTTQYFGPGTRLLVL.

This clone has just one count. V usage is TRBV15 and J usage is TRBJ2-5; D remains ambiguous. The CDR3 has 17 amino acids. V lost 0 bases, J lost 4 bases, and 18 bases lay in between. The germline CDR1 and CDR2 sequences are LNHNV and YYDKDF (reference sequence). CDR3 coding DNA: TGTGCCACCAGCAGAGATCGTGGGATTACGGTAACAGAGACCCAGTACTTC. Its translation is CATSRDRGITVTETQYF.

The genes are TRBV5-1 and TRBJ2-1; 8 bases line up with TRBD1. J was trimmed by 6 bases and V by 1 base; bases with no gene match: 9. The V gene's germline CDR1 is SGHRS and CDR2 YFSETQ. The CDR3 totals 16 residues. The DNA for the CDR3 is TGCGCCAGCAGCTTGCGACAGGGGTGGCCGGGCAATGAGCAGTTCTTC. It is translated as CASSLRQGWPGNEQFF. The full variable domain, completed using reference TRBV5-1 and TRBJ2-1, is KAGVTQTPRYLIKTRGQQVTLSCSPISGHRSVSWYQQTPGQGLQFLFEYFSETQRNKGNFPGRFSGRQFSNSRSEMNVSTLELGDSALYLCASSLRQGWPGNEQFFGPGTRLTVL.

This clone occurred a few times. The chain has TRBV6-1 and TRBJ1-1; the D is unclear. Germline V CDR1 and CDR2: MNHNS, SASEGT. V was trimmed by 2 bases and J by 3 bases, leaving 7 bases between them. CDR3 length: 13 amino acids. The CDR3 loop is CASSEWRDTEAFF. The DNA of the CDR3 is TGTGCCAGCAGTGAATGGAGGGACACTGAAGCTTTCTTT.